Listed below are T cell receptor beta chains from one sample, sequenced in a study of vaccination and CD4 T cells after COVID-19. TCRdb ran MiXCR on the PCR reads and lists one entry per CDR3 protein. The sample records just over 20,000 distinct CDR3 sequences, approximately 45% being singletons. Their recognized antigens are unknown. This specimen was CD4+ T cells from blood, cultured in vitro, taken after SARS-CoV-2 vaccination. The receptors originated from a human donor who had recovered from COVID-19. The CDR3 runs from the conserved cysteine through the conserved F or W. D genes are given only for firm matches. For some rows the clone size is stated as once, few or many, or as a class when expanded; others skip it.

D gene	J gene	clone size	V gene	CDR3 protein	CDR3 DNA
TRBD2	TRBJ2-3	NA	TRBV7-2	CASSLVRGGRNDTQYF	TGTGCCAGCAGCTTAGTCCGGGGGGGCCGTAACGATACGCAGTATTTT
TRBD2	TRBJ2-7	NA	TRBV6-5	CASSLSRREGGNEQYF	TGTGCCAGCAGTTTATCTCGGCGGGAGGGAGGCAACGAGCAGTACTTC
TRBD2	TRBJ2-3	NA	TRBV7-8	CASSMTSGRTDTQYF	TGTGCCAGCAGCATGACTAGCGGGAGAACAGATACGCAGTATTTT
NA	TRBJ2-5	NA	TRBV19	CASSRTFQETQYF	TGTGCCAGTAGTAGGACTTTCCAAGAGACCCAGTACTTC
TRBD1	TRBJ2-5	few	TRBV29-1	CSGVGDRGPETQYF	TGCAGCGGGGTTGGGGACAGGGGTCCTGAGACCCAGTACTTC
NA	TRBJ1-6	NA	TRBV4-3	CASSQVPGFNSPLHF	TGCGCCAGCAGCCAAGTGCCTGGGTTTAATTCACCCCTCCACTTT
NA	TRBJ1-1	once	TRBV30	CACLPRGRGAFF	TGTGCCTGCCTACCTAGGGGAAGAGGAGCTTTCTTT
TRBD1	TRBJ1-3	NA	TRBV7-3	CASSQQGRSGNTIYF	TGTGCCAGCAGCCAACAGGGGAGGTCTGGAAACACCATATATTTT
NA	TRBJ2-1	NA	TRBV7-6	CASSFRTGYNEQFF	TGTGCCAGCAGCTTCCGGACTGGATACAATGAGCAGTTCTTC
NA	TRBJ1-1	NA	TRBV6-2/TRBV6-3	CASSYGRGEAFF	TGTGCCAGCAGTTATGGGCGGGGGGAAGCTTTCTTT
TRBD1	TRBJ1-2	NA	TRBV24-1	CATSDPDRGGYTF	TGTGCCACCAGTGACCCCGACAGGGGTGGCTACACCTTC
NA	TRBJ1-2	NA	TRBV2	CASSVPGWNYGYTF	TGTGCCAGCAGTGTACCGGGCTGGAACTATGGCTACACCTTC
NA	TRBJ2-5	few	TRBV20-1	CSADGQLGETQYF	TGCAGTGCGGATGGACAGCTCGGAGAGACCCAGTACTTC
TRBD1	TRBJ2-3	NA	TRBV28	CASSLSRDREQYF	TGTGCCAGCAGTTTGTCCCGGGACAGGGAACAGTATTTT
NA	TRBJ2-7	few	TRBV10-3	CAISLRQQRDEQYF	TGTGCCATCAGTTTGAGACAGCAAAGGGACGAGCAGTACTTC
NA	TRBJ2-1	few	TRBV24-1	CATSDVSTGLGHEQFF	TGTGCCACCAGTGATGTCTCCACAGGGCTTGGCCATGAGCAGTTCTTC
TRBD2	TRBJ2-3	NA	TRBV10-3	CAIRRTSKAGDTQYF	TGTGCCATCAGAAGGACTAGCAAGGCAGGAGATACGCAGTATTTT
NA	TRBJ1-3	NA	TRBV20-1	CSASPPPLENTIYF	TGCAGTGCTAGCCCACCCCCTCTGGAAAACACCATATATTTT
NA	TRBJ2-2	few	TRBV20-1	CSARGQEINTGELFF	TGCAGTGCTAGAGGACAGGAAATAAACACCGGGGAGCTGTTTTTT
NA	TRBJ2-3	once	TRBV7-2	CASSLVGARDTQYF	TGTGCCAGCAGCTTAGTTGGTGCTCGCGATACGCAGTATTTT
TRBD1	TRBJ1-2	NA	TRBV11-2	CASSPPTGRGDYGYTF	TGTGCCAGCAGCCCCCCGACAGGGAGGGGGGACTATGGCTACACCTTC
NA	TRBJ2-3	NA	TRBV12-3/TRBV12-4	CASSWDEGRGTQYF	TGTGCCAGCAGTTGGGACGAAGGAAGGGGTACGCAGTATTTT
NA	TRBJ1-1	few	TRBV11-3	CASSPDEQREAFF	TGTGCCAGCAGCCCGGATGAACAGCGCGAAGCTTTCTTT
TRBD1	TRBJ1-2	NA	TRBV29-1	CSAMTDRGYGYTF	TGCAGCGCCATGACTGACAGGGGGTATGGCTACACCTTC
NA	TRBJ1-6	once	TRBV19	CASKLREGRNSPLHF	TGTGCCAGTAAACTCAGGGAGGGTCGGAATTCACCCCTCCACTTT
NA	TRBJ1-6	few	TRBV20-1	CSAREGGKAGSPLHF	TGCAGTGCTAGAGAGGGCGGGAAGGCGGGTTCACCCCTCCACTTT
NA	TRBJ1-6	NA	TRBV6-1	CASSLRPGQPSSYNSPLHF	TGTGCCAGCAGTCTCCGCCCAGGACAGCCAAGCTCCTATAATTCACCCCTCCACTTT
NA	TRBJ1-5	NA	TRBV4-3	CASSRNRDQPQHF	TGCGCCAGCAGCCGCAATAGGGATCAGCCCCAGCATTTT
NA	TRBJ2-5	few	TRBV7-2	CASSSLRGRGLETQYF	TGTGCCAGCAGCTCCCTACGCGGGCGGGGTCTAGAGACCCAGTACTTC
NA	TRBJ1-2	NA	TRBV19	CASSIAGRASNYGYTF	TGTGCCAGTAGTATAGCCGGCAGGGCCTCTAACTATGGCTACACCTTC
NA	TRBJ2-1	NA	TRBV29-1	CSVVASVTSNEQFF	TGCAGCGTTGTGGCTAGCGTGACAAGTAATGAGCAGTTCTTC
TRBD2	TRBJ2-7	few	TRBV20-1	CSARRIAGGNEQYF	TGCAGTGCTAGAAGAATAGCGGGAGGGAACGAGCAGTACTTC
NA	TRBJ1-2	NA	TRBV28	CASRSRNGYTF	TGTGCCAGCAGGAGCAGAAATGGCTACACCTTC
NA	TRBJ1-2	NA	TRBV5-4	CASSLGTGRLDYGYTF	TGTGCCAGCAGCTTGGGCACCGGGAGATTAGACTATGGCTACACCTTC
TRBD1	TRBJ1-1	few	TRBV11-3	CASSLSTGEAFF	TGTGCCAGCAGCTTATCGACAGGGGAAGCTTTCTTT
TRBD1	TRBJ2-1	NA	TRBV20-1	CSATGQGYNEQFF	TGCAGTGCTACGGGACAGGGTTACAATGAGCAGTTCTTC
NA	TRBJ2-1	NA	TRBV20-1	CSAPGASRDNEQFF	TGCAGTGCTCCCGGGGCTAGCCGCGACAATGAGCAGTTCTTC
NA	TRBJ1-2	few	TRBV10-3	CAISEAFSGQANYGYTF	TGTGCCATCAGTGAGGCCTTCTCGGGGCAGGCCAACTATGGCTACACCTTC
TRBD1	TRBJ1-5	few	TRBV7-9	CASSLDRVQPQHF	TGTGCCAGCAGCCTCGACAGGGTTCAGCCCCAGCATTTT
TRBD2	TRBJ2-1	few	TRBV20-1	CSAQLAGGPDNNEQFF	TGCAGTGCTCAGCTAGCGGGAGGGCCGGATAACAATGAGCAGTTCTTC
TRBD2	TRBJ2-3	NA	TRBV28	CASSPLAGRPADTQYF	TGTGCCAGCAGTCCGCTAGCGGGAAGGCCCGCAGATACGCAGTATTTT
NA	TRBJ1-5	NA	TRBV28	CASSFVGGAGQPQHF	TGTGCCAGCAGTTTCGTGGGCGGGGCGGGTCAGCCCCAGCATTTT
NA	TRBJ1-5	NA	TRBV19	CASSSGPTFNQPQHF	TGTGCCAGTAGTTCGGGACCCACTTTCAATCAGCCCCAGCATTTT
TRBD1	TRBJ1-6	few	TRBV27	CASSKGLRRDRADPLHF	TGTGCCAGCAGTAAGGGGCTAAGACGGGACAGGGCGGACCCCCTCCACTTT
NA	TRBJ2-3	few	TRBV6-1	CASTALGDPDTQYF	TGTGCCAGCACGGCCCTAGGGGATCCAGATACGCAGTATTTT